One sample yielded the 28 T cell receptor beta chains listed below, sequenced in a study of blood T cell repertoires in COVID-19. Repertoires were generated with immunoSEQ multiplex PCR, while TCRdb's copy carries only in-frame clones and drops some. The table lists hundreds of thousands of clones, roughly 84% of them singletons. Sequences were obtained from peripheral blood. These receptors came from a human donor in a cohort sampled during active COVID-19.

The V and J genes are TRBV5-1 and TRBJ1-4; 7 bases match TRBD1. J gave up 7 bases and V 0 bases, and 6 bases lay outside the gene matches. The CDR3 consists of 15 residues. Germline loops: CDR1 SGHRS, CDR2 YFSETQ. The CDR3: CASSLGQGVFEKLFF. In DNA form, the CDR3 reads TGCGCCAGCAGCTTGGGACAGGGTGTGTTTGAAAAACTGTTTTTT.

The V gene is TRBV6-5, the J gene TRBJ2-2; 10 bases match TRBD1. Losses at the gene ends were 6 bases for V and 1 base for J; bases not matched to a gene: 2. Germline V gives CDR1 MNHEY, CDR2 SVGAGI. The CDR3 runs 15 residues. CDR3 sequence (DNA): TGTGCCAGCAGGAGGGACAGGGGGAACACCGGGGAGCTGTTTTTT. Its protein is CASRRDRGNTGELFF.

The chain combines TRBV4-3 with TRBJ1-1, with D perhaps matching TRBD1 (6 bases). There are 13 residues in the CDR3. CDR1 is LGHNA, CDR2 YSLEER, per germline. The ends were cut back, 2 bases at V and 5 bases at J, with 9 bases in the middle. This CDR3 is CASSQTGRTEAFF. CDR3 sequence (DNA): TGCGCCAGCAGCCAAACAGGGCGTACTGAAGCTTTCTTT.

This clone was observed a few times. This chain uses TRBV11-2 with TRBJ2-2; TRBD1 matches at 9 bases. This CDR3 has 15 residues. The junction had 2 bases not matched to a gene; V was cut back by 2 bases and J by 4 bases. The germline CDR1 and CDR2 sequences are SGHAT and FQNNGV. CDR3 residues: CASSLNRGRTGELFF. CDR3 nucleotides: TGTGCCAGCAGCTTAAACAGGGGGCGCACCGGGGAGCTGTTTTTT.

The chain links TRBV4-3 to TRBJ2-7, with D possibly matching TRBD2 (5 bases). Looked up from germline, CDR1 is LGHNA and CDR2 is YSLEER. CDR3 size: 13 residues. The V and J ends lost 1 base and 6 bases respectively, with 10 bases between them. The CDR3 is CASSQVGGSEQYF. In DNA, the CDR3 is TGCGCCAGCAGCCAAGTAGGAGGATCCGAGCAGTACTTC.

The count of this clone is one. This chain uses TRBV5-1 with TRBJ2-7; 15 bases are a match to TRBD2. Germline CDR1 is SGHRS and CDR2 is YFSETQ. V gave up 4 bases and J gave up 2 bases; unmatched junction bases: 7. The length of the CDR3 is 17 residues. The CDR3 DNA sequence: TGCGCCAGCAGCGCGGAGGGGACTAGCGGGGGGCCCTACGAGCAGTACTTC. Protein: CASSAEGTSGGPYEQYF.

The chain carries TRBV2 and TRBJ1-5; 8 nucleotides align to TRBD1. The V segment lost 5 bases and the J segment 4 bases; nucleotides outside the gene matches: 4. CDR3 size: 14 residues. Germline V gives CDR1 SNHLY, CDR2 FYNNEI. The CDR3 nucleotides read TGTGCCAGCAGTTCGGACAGGGTGAATCAGCCCCAGCATTTT. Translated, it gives CASSSDRVNQPQHF.

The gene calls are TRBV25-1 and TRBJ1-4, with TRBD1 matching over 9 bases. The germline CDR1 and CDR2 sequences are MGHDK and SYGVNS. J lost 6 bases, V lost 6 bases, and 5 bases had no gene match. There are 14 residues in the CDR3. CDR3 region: CASRGTGIYEKLFF. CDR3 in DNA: TGTGCCAGCAGGGGGACAGGGATCTATGAAAAACTGTTTTTT.

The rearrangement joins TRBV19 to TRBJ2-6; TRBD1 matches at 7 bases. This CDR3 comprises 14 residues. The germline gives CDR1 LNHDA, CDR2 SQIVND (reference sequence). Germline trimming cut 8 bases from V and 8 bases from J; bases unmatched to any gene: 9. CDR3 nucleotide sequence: TGTGCCAGTCGACAGGGTGGGAATCCCAACGTCCTGACTTTC. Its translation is CASRQGGNPNVLTF.

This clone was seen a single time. CDR3: CATSDLGVVETQYF. The CDR3 DNA sequence: TGTGCCACCAGTGACCTGGGAGTGGTCGAGACCCAGTACTTC. This sequence joins TRBV24-1 and TRBJ2-5; D might be TRBD2 (5 bases). Between the trimmed V and J ends, which lost 4 bases and 5 bases, there was a span of 13 bases. The V gene's germline CDR1 is KGHDR and CDR2 SFDVKD. CDR3 length: 14 amino acids.

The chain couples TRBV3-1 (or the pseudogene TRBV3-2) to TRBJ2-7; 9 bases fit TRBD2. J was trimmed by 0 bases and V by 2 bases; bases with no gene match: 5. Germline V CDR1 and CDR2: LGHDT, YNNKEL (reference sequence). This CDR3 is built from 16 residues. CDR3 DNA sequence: TGTGCCAGCAGCCAATTTGCGGGAGGGCCCTCCTACGAGCAGTACTTC. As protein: CASSQFAGGPSYEQYF.

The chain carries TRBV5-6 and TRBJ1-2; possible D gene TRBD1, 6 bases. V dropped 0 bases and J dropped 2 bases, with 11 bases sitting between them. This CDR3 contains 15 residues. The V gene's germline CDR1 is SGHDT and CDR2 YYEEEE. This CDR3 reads CASSLAAGVNYGYTF. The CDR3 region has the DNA TGTGCCAGCAGCTTGGCGGCAGGGGTAAACTATGGCTACACCTTC.

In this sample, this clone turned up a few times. The DNA for the CDR3 is TGCAGTGCTGGGGACAGATACGAGCAGTACTTC. Protein product: CSAGDRYEQYF. The chain combines TRBV20-1 with TRBJ2-7; TRBD1 matches 7 bases. This CDR3 spans 11 amino acids. Germline CDR1 DFQATT, CDR2 SNEGSKA (reference sequence). Trimming took 5 bases from V and 4 from J; bases not matched to a gene: 2.

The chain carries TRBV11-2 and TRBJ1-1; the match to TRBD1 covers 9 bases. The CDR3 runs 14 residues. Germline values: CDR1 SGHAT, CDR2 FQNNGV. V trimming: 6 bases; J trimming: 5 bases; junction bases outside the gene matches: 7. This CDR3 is CASRWGQGETEAFF. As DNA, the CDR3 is TGTGCCAGCAGATGGGGACAGGGAGAAACTGAAGCTTTCTTT.

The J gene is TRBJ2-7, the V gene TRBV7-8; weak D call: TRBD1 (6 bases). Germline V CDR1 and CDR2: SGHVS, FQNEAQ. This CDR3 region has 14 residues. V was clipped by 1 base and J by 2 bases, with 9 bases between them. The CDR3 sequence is CASSLGGQAYEQYF. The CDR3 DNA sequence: TGTGCCAGCAGCTTAGGGGGACAAGCCTACGAGCAGTACTTC.

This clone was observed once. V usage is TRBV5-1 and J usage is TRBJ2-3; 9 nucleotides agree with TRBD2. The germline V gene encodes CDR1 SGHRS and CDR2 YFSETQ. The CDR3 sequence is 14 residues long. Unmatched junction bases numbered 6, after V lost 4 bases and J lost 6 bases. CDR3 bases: TGCGCCAGCAGCCCCACAGCGGGAGGTGATACGCAGTATTTT. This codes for CASSPTAGGDTQYF.

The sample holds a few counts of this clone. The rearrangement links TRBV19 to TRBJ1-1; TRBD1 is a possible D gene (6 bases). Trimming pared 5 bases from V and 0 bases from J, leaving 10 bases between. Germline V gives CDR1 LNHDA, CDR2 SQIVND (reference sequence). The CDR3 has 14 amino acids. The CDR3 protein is CASSLDSLNTEAFF. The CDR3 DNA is TGTGCCAGTAGTTTGGACAGCCTGAACACTGAAGCTTTCTTT.

In DNA, the CDR3 is TGTGCCAGCTCCCGTATCTATGAGCAGTTCTTC. The encoded protein is CASSRIYEQFF. The chain carries TRBV7-2 and TRBJ2-1; the D is unclear. The CDR3 is 11 residues long. Germline assignment: CDR1 SGHTA and CDR2 FQGNSA. V gave up 8 bases and J gave up 8 bases, with 10 bases separating them.

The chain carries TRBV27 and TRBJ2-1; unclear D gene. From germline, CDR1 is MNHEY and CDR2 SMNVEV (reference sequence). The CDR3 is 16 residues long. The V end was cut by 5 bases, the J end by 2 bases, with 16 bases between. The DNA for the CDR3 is TGTGCCAGCAGTGAACCACGCGCGATGACCTACAATGAGCAGTTCTTC. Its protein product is CASSEPRAMTYNEQFF.

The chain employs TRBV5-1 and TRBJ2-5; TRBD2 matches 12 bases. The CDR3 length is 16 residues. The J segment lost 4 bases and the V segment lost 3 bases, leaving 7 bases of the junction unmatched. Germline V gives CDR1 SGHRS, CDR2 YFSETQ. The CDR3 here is CASSYGPGLAGETQYF. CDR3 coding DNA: TGCGCCAGCAGCTACGGACCGGGACTAGCGGGAGAGACCCAGTACTTC.

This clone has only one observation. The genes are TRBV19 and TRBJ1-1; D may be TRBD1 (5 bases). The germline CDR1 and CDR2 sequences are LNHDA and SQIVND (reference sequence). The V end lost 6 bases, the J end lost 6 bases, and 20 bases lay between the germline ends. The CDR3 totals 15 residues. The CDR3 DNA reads TGTGCCAGTAGCGTGGCAGGGAGGTTGGTCGCTGAAGCTTTCTTT. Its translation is CASSVAGRLVAEAFF.

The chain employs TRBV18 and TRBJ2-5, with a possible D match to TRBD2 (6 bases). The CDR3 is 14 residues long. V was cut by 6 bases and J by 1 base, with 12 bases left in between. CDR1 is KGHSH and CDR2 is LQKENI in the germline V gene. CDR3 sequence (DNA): TGTGCCAGCTCCCCTCTAGCGACCCAAGAGACCCAGTACTTC. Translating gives CASSPLATQETQYF. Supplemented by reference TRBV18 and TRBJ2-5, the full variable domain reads NAGVMQNPRHLVRRRGQEARLRCSPMKGHSHVYWYRQLPEEGLKFMVYLQKENIIDESGMPKERFSAEFPKEGPSILRIQQVVRGDSAAYFCASSPLATQETQYFGPGTRLLVL.

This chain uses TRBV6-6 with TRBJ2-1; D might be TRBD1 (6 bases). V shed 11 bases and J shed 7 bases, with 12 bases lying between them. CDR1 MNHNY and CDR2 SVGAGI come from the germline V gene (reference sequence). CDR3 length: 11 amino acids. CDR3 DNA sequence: TGTGCCGCGAACAGGGCAAATGAGCAGTTCTTC. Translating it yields CAANRANEQFF.

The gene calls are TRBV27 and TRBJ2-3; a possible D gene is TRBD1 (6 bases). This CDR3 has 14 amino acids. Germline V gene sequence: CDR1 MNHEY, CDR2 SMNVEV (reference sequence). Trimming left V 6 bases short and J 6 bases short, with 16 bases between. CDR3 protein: CASSPWTERDTQYF. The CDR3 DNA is TGTGCCAGCAGCCCATGGACAGAAAGGGATACGCAGTATTTT.

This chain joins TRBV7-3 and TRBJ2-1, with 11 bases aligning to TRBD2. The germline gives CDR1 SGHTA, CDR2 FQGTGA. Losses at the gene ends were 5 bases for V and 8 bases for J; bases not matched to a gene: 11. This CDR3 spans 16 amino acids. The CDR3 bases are TGTGCCAGCAGCAAAACCGGGACTAGCGGTTCGGATGAGCAGTTCTTC. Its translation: CASSKTGTSGSDEQFF.

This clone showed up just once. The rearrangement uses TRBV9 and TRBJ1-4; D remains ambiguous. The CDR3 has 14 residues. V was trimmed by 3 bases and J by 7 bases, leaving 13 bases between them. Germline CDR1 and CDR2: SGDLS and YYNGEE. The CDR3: CASSGSGSGEKLFF. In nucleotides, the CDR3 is TGTGCCAGCAGCGGCTCGGGGTCTGGTGAAAAACTGTTTTTT.

DNA of the CDR3: TGTGCCAGCTCATCCCCTACAGGAGAGAACACTGAAGCTTTCTTT. Encoded protein: CASSSPTGENTEAFF. The V and J genes are TRBV18 and TRBJ1-1, with a possible D match to TRBD1 (5 bases). Germline assignment: CDR1 KGHSH and CDR2 LQKENI. Trimming removed 5 bases at V and 1 base at J, with 14 bases between. The CDR3 is 15 amino acids. The whole variable domain, filled in from reference TRBV18 and TRBJ1-1, reads NAGVMQNPRHLVRRRGQEARLRCSPMKGHSHVYWYRQLPEEGLKFMVYLQKENIIDESGMPKERFSAEFPKEGPSILRIQQVVRGDSAAYFCASSSPTGENTEAFFGQGTRLTVV.

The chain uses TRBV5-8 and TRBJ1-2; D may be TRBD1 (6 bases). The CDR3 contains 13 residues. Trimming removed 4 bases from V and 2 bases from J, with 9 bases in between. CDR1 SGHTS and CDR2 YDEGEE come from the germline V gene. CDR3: CASSPDRNYGYTF. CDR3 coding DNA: TGTGCCAGCAGCCCAGACAGGAACTATGGCTACACCTTC.